The rows below give T cell receptor beta chains drawn from one sample of a study of blood T cell repertoires in COVID-19. Libraries were prepared by immunoSEQ multiplex PCR; TCRdb keeps only in-frame clonotypes and omits some of them. The repertoire has some 200,000 clones, around 80% of them found once; the top ten carry around 14%. The material sequenced was peripheral blood. The receptors derive from a man aged 25 to 45 with active or convalescent COVID-19. CDR3s include the opening cysteine and the closing phenylalanine or tryptophan. Each record gives: clone size, D gene, J gene, V gene, CDR3 DNA, CDR3 protein. A D gene is named only where the DNA matches it firmly. Not all rows give a size; the values are once, few, many and, for expanded clones, a class.

>NA|NA|TRBJ1-5|TRBV12-5
TGTGCTAGTGGTTTGGAATCGGGTCAGCCCCAGCATTTT
CASGLESGQPQHF
>NA|NA|TRBJ2-5|TRBV5-4
TGTGCCAGCAGGTTCGGGGGTAGGGATCAACAAGAGACCCAGTACTTC
CASRFGGRDQQETQYF
>NA|NA|TRBJ1-6|TRBV7-9
TGTGCCAGCAGCTTAGCAGGGGTTTATAATTCACCCCTCCACTTT
CASSLAGVYNSPLHF
>NA|NA|TRBJ1-1|TRBV30
TGTGCCTGGAGTGCATATAATCGGGGAACTGAAGCTTTCTTT
CAWSAYNRGTEAFF
>NA|NA|TRBJ1-6|TRBV12-5
TGTGCTAGTGGTTTGGCAGGGAATTCACCCCTCCACTTT
CASGLAGNSPLHF
>NA|TRBD1|TRBJ1-2|TRBV29-1
TGCAGCGCCTCCGGACAGGGGAATGGCTACACCTTC
CSASGQGNGYTF
>NA|NA|TRBJ2-5|TRBV27
TGTGCCAGCAGGTCGGGGGGCGGGGAAGAGACCCAGTACTTC
CASRSGGGEETQYF
>few|NA|TRBJ1-1|TRBV6-5
TGTGCCAGCAGTCCAACCCTGAGCGGGAACACTGAAGCTTTCTTT
CASSPTLSGNTEAFF
>NA|NA|TRBJ2-5|TRBV5-1
TGCGCCAGCAGCTTGGTGTCTCGACCGCCAGGGGAGACCCAGTACTTC
CASSLVSRPPGETQYF
>NA|NA|TRBJ2-7|TRBV19
TGTGCCAGTAGTATTCAGGGAACCTACGAGCAGTACTTC
CASSIQGTYEQYF
>NA|NA|TRBJ1-1|TRBV18
TGTGCCAGCTCAGGTCAGGGGAACACTGAAGCTTTCTTT
CASSGQGNTEAFF
>NA|TRBD1|TRBJ2-7|TRBV30
TGTGCCTGGAGGGGGACAGGTGTACACGAGCAGTACTTC
CAWRGTGVHEQYF
>few|TRBD1|TRBJ1-2|TRBV11-3
TGTGCCAGCGCAATCGGATTAGACAGGGGGACGAACTATGGCTACACCTTC
CASAIGLDRGTNYGYTF
>NA|TRBD2|TRBJ2-3|TRBV9
TGTGCCAGCACCCTCCGGGGACTAGCGTGGAACACAGATACGCAGTATTTT
CASTLRGLAWNTDTQYF
>once|TRBD2|TRBJ2-1|TRBV9
TGTGCCAGCAGCGCGATAAGCGGGGCTCTCTACAATGAGCAGTTCTTC
CASSAISGALYNEQFF
>NA|NA|TRBJ1-5|TRBV7-2
TGTGCCAGCAGCCAAGCCCCTAATCAGCCCCAGCATTTT
CASSQAPNQPQHF
>NA|TRBD1|TRBJ2-7|TRBV7-9
TGTGCCAGCAGCTTAGTTGTCGGGACAGGCTACGAGCAGTACTTC
CASSLVVGTGYEQYF
>NA|TRBD2|TRBJ2-1|TRBV10-1
TGCGCCAGCAGTGAGGCTAGCGGGAACCACAATGAGCAGTTCTTC
CASSEASGNHNEQFF
>NA|NA|TRBJ1-2|TRBV15
TGTGCCACCAGCAGAGAATTGATCACCCCGCGAGTTGGCTACACCTTC
CATSRELITPRVGYTF
>NA|NA|TRBJ2-2|TRBV4-2
TGTGCCAGCAGCCAAGTGACCCTAGCAGGCACCGGGGAGCTGTTTTTT
CASSQVTLAGTGELFF
>NA|TRBD1|TRBJ1-6|TRBV7-8
TGTGCCAGCAGCTGGAACAGGGGGCGCGATTCACCCCTCCACTTT
CASSWNRGRDSPLHF
>NA|NA|TRBJ2-1|TRBV9
TGTGCCAGCAGCGTAGGAGGGTCTAGCCACAATGAGCAGTTCTTC
CASSVGGSSHNEQFF